This note documents a single T cell receptor beta chain sequence. The antigen is undetermined. The same CDR3 is also encoded by other DNA sequences in this sample. The data originate from a study of shared clonotypes between healthy human individuals. Study-wide context: Per-donor plates numbered three CD4 naive, three CD4 memory, two CD8 naive and one CD8 memory.

Genomic DNA belonging to each subset was distributed in equal measure over several immunoSEQ plates. Some clones are missing from TCRdb's copy, which holds only in-frame ones; the method was immunoSEQ multiplex PCR. This sample has about 1.5 million clones; 98% occur once, and the top ten carry about 0.42%. General study results and limits: Non-shared clonotypes showed lower generation probabilities than clonotypes common to all four donors. Naive CD4 clonotype sharing across a handful of donors was about 5%.

This CDR3 region has 11 residues. V lost 5 bases, J lost 3 bases, and 1 base stayed unmatched. CDR1 and CDR2 from the germline V gene are SQVTM and ANQGSEA. The V call is TRBV29-1, the J call TRBJ2-7, with 7 bases aligning to TRBD1. The sample comprised naive CD4+ T cells sorted from blood. The subset here: CD45RA+ positively selected. The receptor's source is a man aged 25 to 40 in good health. The CDR3 region has the DNA TGCAGCGTTCGGGACAGCTACGAGCAGTACTTC. It translates to CSVRDSYEQYF.